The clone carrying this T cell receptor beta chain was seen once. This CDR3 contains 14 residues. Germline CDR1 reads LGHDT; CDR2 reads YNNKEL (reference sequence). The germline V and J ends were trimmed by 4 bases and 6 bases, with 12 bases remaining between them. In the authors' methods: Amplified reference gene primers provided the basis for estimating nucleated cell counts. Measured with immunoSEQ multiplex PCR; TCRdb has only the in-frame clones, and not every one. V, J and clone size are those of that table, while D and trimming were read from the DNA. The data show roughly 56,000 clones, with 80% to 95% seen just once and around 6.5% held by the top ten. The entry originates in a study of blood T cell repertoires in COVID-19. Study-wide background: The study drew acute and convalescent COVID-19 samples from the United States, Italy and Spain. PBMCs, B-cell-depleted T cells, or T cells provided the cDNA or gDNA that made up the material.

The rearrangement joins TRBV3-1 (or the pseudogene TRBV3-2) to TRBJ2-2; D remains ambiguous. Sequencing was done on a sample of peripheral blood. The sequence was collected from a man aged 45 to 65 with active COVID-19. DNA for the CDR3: TGTGCCAGCAGCCTACCACCCGGGTCCGGGGAGCTGTTTTTT. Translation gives CASSLPPGSGELFF.